This is a list of T cell receptor beta chains from one sample in a study of blood T cells in healthy people across ages. MiXCR, run by TCRdb on the 5' RACE reads, gives a single entry per CDR3 protein. The sample includes over 950,000 distinct CDR3 sequences, roughly half of them seen just once. Sample: blood. Receptors originate from a woman in her sixties in good health. Both conserved end residues are part of each CDR3. The D gene is left open where the match is weak. Only part of the rows carry a size: once, few, many, or a class if the clone is expanded.

clone_size d_call j_call v_call cdr3_aa cdr3_nt
. . TRBJ2-7 TRBV14 CASSQDVQYYEQYF TGTGCCAGCAGCCAAGATGTCCAGTACTACGAGCAGTACTTC
. TRBD1 TRBJ1-2 TRBV5-6 CASSSPDRVEWDNYGYTF TGTGCCAGCAGCTCACCGGACAGGGTAGAATGGGATAACTATGGCTACACCTTC
. TRBD2 TRBJ2-1 TRBV5-1 CASLRTSGNSNEQFF TGCGCCAGCTTACGGACTAGCGGGAATTCGAATGAGCAGTTCTTC
few . TRBJ1-1 TRBV7-3 CASSTGGTEAFF TGTGCCAGCAGTACCGGGGGAACTGAAGCTTTCTTT
. . TRBJ2-1 TRBV10-3 CAISGPGDGQFF TGTGCCATCAGTGGTCCAGGTGATGGGCAGTTCTTC
. . TRBJ1-6 TRBV7-8 CASSLNLGSNSPLHF TGTGCCAGCAGCCTAAATTTGGGGTCTAATTCACCCCTCCACTTT
. TRBD1 TRBJ2-7 TRBV5-1 CASSGGQSPYEQYF TGCGCCAGCAGCGGGGGACAGTCACCCTACGAGCAGTACTTC
many . TRBJ2-3 TRBV7-2 CASRTPASNTDTQYF TGTGCCAGCAGGACCCCAGCCTCCAACACAGATACGCAGTATTTT
. TRBD1 TRBJ2-4 TRBV6-6 CASRTGVKHIQYF TGTGCCAGCCGTACAGGGGTCAAACACATTCAGTACTTC
. . TRBJ2-7 TRBV4-1 CASSLGTAPNYEQYF TGCGCCAGCAGCCTAGGGACTGCACCCAACTACGAGCAGTACTTC
few . TRBJ2-7 TRBV7-2 CASSLVGSRSSYEQYF TGTGCCAGCAGCTTAGTAGGTAGTCGTAGCTCCTACGAGCAGTACTTC
few . TRBJ2-1 TRBV20-1 CSARYRTLNEQFF TGCAGTGCTAGATACCGGACCTTAAATGAGCAGTTCTTC
few . TRBJ2-7 TRBV29-1 CSVEDPEGLNEQYF TGCAGCGTTGAAGATCCGGAGGGTTTGAACGAGCAGTACTTC
. TRBD2 TRBJ2-3 TRBV20-1 CSATAGLAMDTQYF TGCAGTGCTACCGCGGGACTAGCAATGGATACGCAGTATTTT